These 2 T cell receptor beta chains originate from one sample sequenced in a study of response to subunit inactivated influenza vaccine. TCRdb reprocessed the RT-PCR reads via MiXCR and lists one record per CDR3 protein. The sample includes approximately 490,000 distinct CDR3 sequences, approximately 7.3% of them seen just once. Sequenced material: PBMCs from blood, taken roughly 24 months after vaccination. These receptors originate from a man between 50 and 75 years old who received an inactivated influenza vaccine.

There are many counts of this clonotype. The chain employs TRBV20-1 and TRBJ2-7; D possibly uses TRBD1 or TRBD2 (5 bases each). V dropped 3 bases and J dropped 0 bases, with 9 bases sitting between them. The CDR3 runs 13 residues. Germline loops: CDR1 DFQATT, CDR2 SNEGSKA (reference sequence). CDR3 protein: CSASPGTSYEQYF. The CDR3 region has the DNA TGCAGTGCTAGTCCCGGGACCTCCTACGAGCAGTACTTC.

In its sample, this clonotype was seen a few times. The rearrangement uses TRBV3-1 and TRBJ1-2; no clear D. Germline CDR1 reads LGHDT; CDR2 reads YNNKEL (reference sequence). This CDR3 is 15 amino acids long. V was trimmed by 4 bases and J by 1 base, leaving 13 bases between them. This CDR3 is CASSPRPGINYGYTF. In DNA form, the CDR3 reads TGTGCCAGCAGCCCCCGCCCGGGAATTAACTATGGCTACACCTTC. Supplemented by reference TRBV3-1 and TRBJ1-2, the full variable domain reads DTAVSQTPKYLVTQMGNDKSIKCEQNLGHDTMYWYKQDSKKFLKIMFSYNNKELIINETVPNRFSPKSPDKAHLNLHINSLELGDSAVYFCASSPRPGINYGYTFGSGTRLTVV.